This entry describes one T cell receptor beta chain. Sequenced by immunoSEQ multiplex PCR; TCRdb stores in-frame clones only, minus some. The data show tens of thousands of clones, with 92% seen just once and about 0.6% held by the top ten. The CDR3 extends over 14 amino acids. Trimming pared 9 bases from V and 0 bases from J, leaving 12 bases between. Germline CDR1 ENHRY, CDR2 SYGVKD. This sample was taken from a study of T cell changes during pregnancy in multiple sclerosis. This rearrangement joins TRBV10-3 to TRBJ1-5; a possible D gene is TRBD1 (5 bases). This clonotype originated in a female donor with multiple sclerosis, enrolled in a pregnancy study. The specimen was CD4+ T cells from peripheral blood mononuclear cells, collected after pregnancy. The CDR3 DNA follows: TGTGCCATAGGGACTGAATCTAGCAATCAGCCCCAGCATTTT. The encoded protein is CAIGTESSNQPQHF.